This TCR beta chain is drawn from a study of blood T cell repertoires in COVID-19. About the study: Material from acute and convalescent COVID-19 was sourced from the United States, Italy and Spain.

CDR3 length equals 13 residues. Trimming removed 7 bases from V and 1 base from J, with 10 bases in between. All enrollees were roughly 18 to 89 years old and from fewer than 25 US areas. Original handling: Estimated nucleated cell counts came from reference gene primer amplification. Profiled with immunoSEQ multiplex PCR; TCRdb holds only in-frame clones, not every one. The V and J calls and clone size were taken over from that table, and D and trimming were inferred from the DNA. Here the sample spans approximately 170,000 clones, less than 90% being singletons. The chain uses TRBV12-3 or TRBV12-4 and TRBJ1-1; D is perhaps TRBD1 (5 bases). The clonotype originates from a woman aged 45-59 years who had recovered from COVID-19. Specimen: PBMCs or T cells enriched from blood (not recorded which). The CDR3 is CASTWGGNTEAFF. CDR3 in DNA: TGTGCCAGCACCTGGGGCGGGAACACTGAAGCTTTCTTT.